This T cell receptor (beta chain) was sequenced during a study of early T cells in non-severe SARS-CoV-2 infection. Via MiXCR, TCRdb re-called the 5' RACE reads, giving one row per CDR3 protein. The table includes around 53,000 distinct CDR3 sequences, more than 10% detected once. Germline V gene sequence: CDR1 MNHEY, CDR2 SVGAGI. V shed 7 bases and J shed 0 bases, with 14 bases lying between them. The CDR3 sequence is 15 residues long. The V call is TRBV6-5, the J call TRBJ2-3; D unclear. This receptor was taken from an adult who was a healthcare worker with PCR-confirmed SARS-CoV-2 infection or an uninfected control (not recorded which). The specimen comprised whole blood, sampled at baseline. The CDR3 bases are TGTGCCAGCAACAGTGCCGTACCTAGCACAGATACGCAGTATTTT. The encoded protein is CASNSAVPSTDTQYF.